The rows below give T cell receptor beta chains drawn from one sample of a study of blood T cell repertoires in COVID-19. Sequencing was performed with immunoSEQ multiplex PCR; in TCRdb, only in-frame clones are kept and a portion is missing. The profile shows 40,000 to 45,000 clones, roughly nine tenths of them singletons. Input material: peripheral blood. The receptors come from a man between 45 and 60 years old with active COVID-19. CDR3s include the opening cysteine and the closing phenylalanine or tryptophan. D genes are given only for firm matches. Not all rows give a size; the values are once, few, many and, for expanded clones, a class.

j_call v_call clone_size d_call cdr3_nt cdr3_aa
TRBJ1-6 TRBV6-5 NA NA TGTGCCAGCACGGGGTCCGAGGGATCACCCCTCCACTTT CASTGSEGSPLHF
TRBJ1-1 TRBV2 NA NA TGTGCCAGCAGTACCGGGACTGAAGCTTTCTTT CASSTGTEAFF
TRBJ1-5 TRBV18 once NA TGTGCCAGCTCACCATACACACAGGGCCCCCAGCATTTT CASSPYTQGPQHF
TRBJ2-7 TRBV6-5 NA NA TGTGCCAGCAGGGGAGCGGAATCCTACGAGCAGTACTTC CASRGAESYEQYF
TRBJ1-6 TRBV7-2 NA TRBD1 TGTGCCAGCAGCTTAGGACAGGGGGTGGGTTCACCCCTCCACTTT CASSLGQGVGSPLHF
TRBJ1-4 TRBV11-2 few NA TGTGCCAGCAGCTCTCCTAATGAAAAACTGTTTTTT CASSSPNEKLFF
TRBJ2-1 TRBV6-2/TRBV6-3 NA TRBD2 TGTGCCAGCAGTTACTCGAGGGGAGGGTACAATGAGCAGTTCTTC CASSYSRGGYNEQFF
TRBJ2-1 TRBV28 NA NA TGTGCCAGCAGTCCGCCCAGGACTAACAATGAGCAGTTCTTC CASSPPRTNNEQFF
TRBJ2-7 TRBV27 NA NA TGTGCCAGCAGCCCGAGTTTACAGGGCCGGGTCAACGAGCAGTACTTC CASSPSLQGRVNEQYF
TRBJ2-1 TRBV5-4 NA NA TGTGCCAGCAGCTTCCCGGGTTCCTACAATGAGCAGTTCTTC CASSFPGSYNEQFF
TRBJ1-5 TRBV6-5 NA NA TGTGCCAGCAGCAAACAGGGCGCTGGGCCCCAGCATTTT CASSKQGAGPQHF
TRBJ2-4 TRBV7-2 NA TRBD1 TGTGCCAGCAGCCCACGCCAGGGGGCGAGGAGTTTAGACTTC CASSPRQGARSLDF
TRBJ2-2 TRBV7-3 NA TRBD2 TGTGCCAGCGGGAGGGAGGGTATCGGGGAGCTGTTTTTT CASGREGIGELFF
TRBJ1-4 TRBV15 NA TRBD1 TGTGCCACCAGCAGCACGGGACAGGGGGAATGGTTGACTAATGAAAAACTGTTTTTT CATSSTGQGEWLTNEKLFF
TRBJ2-1 TRBV7-2 NA NA TGTGCCAGCAGCTTAGGCTACTACAATGAGCAGTTCTTC CASSLGYYNEQFF
TRBJ2-6 TRBV19 NA NA TGTGCCAGTAGTATTCTGCGCTCTGGGGCCAACGTCCTGACTTTC CASSILRSGANVLTF
TRBJ2-2 TRBV2 NA TRBD1 TGTGCCAGCACCGGGACAGGCCTAAACACCGGGGAGCTGTTTTTT CASTGTGLNTGELFF
TRBJ1-1 TRBV3-1/TRBV3-2 NA NA TGTGCCAGCAGCTTTGGGGGGGGAGGGAACACTGAAGCTTTCTTT CASSFGGGGNTEAFF
TRBJ2-3 TRBV6-1 NA TRBD2 TGTGCCAGCAGTGGAGGGCTGCGGACTAGCGGCACAGATACGCAGTATTTT CASSGGLRTSGTDTQYF
TRBJ2-2 TRBV18 NA TRBD1 TGTGCCAGCTCACCAAGTTCGACAGGGCTGACCGGGGAGCTGTTTTTT CASSPSSTGLTGELFF
TRBJ2-7 TRBV30 NA NA TGTGCCTGGAGATCTTCGGGGAGGTACGAGCAGTACTTC CAWRSSGRYEQYF
TRBJ1-1 TRBV19 few NA TGTGCCAGTAGTCGGGGAGGGGAAGTCGGGACTGAAGCTTTCTTT CASSRGGEVGTEAFF
TRBJ1-1 TRBV16 NA NA TGTGCCAGCAGCCTCCGGCGGGGGGGGATTTTTCCTGAAGCTTTCTTT CASSLRRGGIFPEAFF
TRBJ2-3 TRBV7-2 NA TRBD2 TGTGCCAGCGGAAAAGGGAGGGCCCGGAGAGATACGCAGTATTTT CASGKGRARRDTQYF
TRBJ2-7 TRBV12-3/TRBV12-4 NA NA TGTGCCAGCAGCGACAGCGACCGCTACGAGCAGTACTTC CASSDSDRYEQYF
TRBJ2-4 TRBV7-2 NA TRBD1 TGTGCCAGCAGCTGGGACAGGGGCATTCAGTACTTC CASSWDRGIQYF
TRBJ1-6 TRBV4-1 few NA TGCGCCAGCAGCCAAGATTGGTCAGTTCGTACTTCACCCCTCCACTTT CASSQDWSVRTSPLHF
TRBJ1-5 TRBV19 NA NA TGTGCCACCAGGGCTGGGGTCGGCAATCAGCCCCAGCATTTT CATRAGVGNQPQHF
TRBJ2-3 TRBV27 NA TRBD1 TGTGCCAGCAGTAACACAGGGGTTACTAGCACAGATACGCAGTATTTT CASSNTGVTSTDTQYF
TRBJ2-2 TRBV2 NA NA TGTGCCAGCTCAATTACGGTTCCGAACACCGGGGAGCTGTTTTTT CASSITVPNTGELFF
TRBJ2-2 TRBV11-3 once NA TGTGCCAGCAGCCACAGCAGGACTGGAAACACCGGGGAGCTGTTTTTT CASSHSRTGNTGELFF
TRBJ2-2 TRBV6-6 NA TRBD2 TGTGCCAGCAGGGGGACTAGCGGCGCCGGGGAGCTGTTTTTT CASRGTSGAGELFF
TRBJ1-6 TRBV18 NA NA TGTGCCAGCTCATCTACAGGGAGCTCCTATAATTCACCCCTCCACTTT CASSSTGSSYNSPLHF
TRBJ2-7 TRBV5-1 NA TRBD2 TGCGCCAGCAGCTTGGACGCTGGTAGCGGGAGAGCTCGGGAGCAGTACTTC CASSLDAGSGRAREQYF
TRBJ2-1 TRBV9 NA TRBD2 TGTGCCAGCAGCCCGGGACTAGCGGGCTACAATGAGCAGTTCTTC CASSPGLAGYNEQFF
TRBJ2-7 TRBV7-9 NA NA TGTGCCAGCAGCTTAGCGCGGCAGGGCGCCTCTCGGGAGCAGTACTTC CASSLARQGASREQYF
TRBJ2-7 TRBV5-5 once NA TGTGCCAGCAGCTTGGTCTCGCGGGCGCACGAGCAGTACTTC CASSLVSRAHEQYF
TRBJ1-1 TRBV14 NA TRBD1 TGTGCCAGCAGCCTAGGGACAGTGACTGAAGCTTTCTTT CASSLGTVTEAFF
TRBJ1-1 TRBV30 NA NA TGTGCCTGGAGTAGGAGGGGCCTCCTCAACACTGAAGCTTTCTTT CAWSRRGLLNTEAFF
TRBJ1-5 TRBV3-1/TRBV3-2 few NA TGTGCCAGCAGCCAAGATTTGCAGCAGCCCCAGCATTTT CASSQDLQQPQHF
TRBJ2-1 TRBV6-1 NA TRBD2 TGTGCCAGCAGTGATCGGACTAGCGGGAGTGGCAATGAGCAGTTCTTC CASSDRTSGSGNEQFF
TRBJ1-1 TRBV9 NA NA TGTGCCAGCAGCGTAGCTGGGGCCCCAGGAGCTTTCTTT CASSVAGAPGAFF
TRBJ1-1 TRBV11-2 NA NA TGTGCCAGCAGCTTAGACAGGGACACTGAAGCTTTCTTT CASSLDRDTEAFF
TRBJ1-2 TRBV3-1/TRBV3-2 NA TRBD1 TGTGCCAGCAGCCACCAGGGACAGGCGGTTAACTATGGCTACACCTTC CASSHQGQAVNYGYTF
TRBJ2-7 TRBV7-3 once NA TGTGCCAGCAGCTTAATGGCAGGGTCGACCTACGAGCAGTACTTC CASSLMAGSTYEQYF